The 2 T cell receptor beta chains given below trace back to one sample, sequenced in a study of CD8 T cells in ankylosing spondylitis. TCRdb reanalysed the 5' RACE reads using MiXCR and keeps one entry per CDR3 protein. Among about 340,000 distinct CDR3 sequences, around 15% were seen once, and the ten largest hold about 1%. The specimen sequenced was blood, either unsorted or a sorted T cell fraction (not recorded which). The receptors shown here come from a male donor with ankylosing spondylitis or in good health (not recorded which).

There are many counts of this clonotype. This rearrangement joins TRBV27 to TRBJ1-5, with D unresolved. The CDR3 sequence is 17 residues long. V was trimmed by 5 bases and J by 2 bases, leaving 19 bases between them. The V gene's germline CDR1 is MNHEY and CDR2 SMNVEV (reference sequence). The CDR3 DNA reads TGTGCCAGCAGTCCAACGGGCTTCATAACAGGCAATCAGCCCCAGCATTTT. Protein sequence: CASSPTGFITGNQPQHF.

This clonotype was seen many times. The chain uses TRBV20-1 and TRBJ1-1; TRBD1 is a possible D gene (5 bases). V lost 2 bases and J 1 base, leaving 5 bases between the germline ends. CDR3 length: 12 residues. The germline CDR1 and CDR2 sequences are DFQATT and SNEGSKA (reference sequence). CDR3 protein: CSARRGNTEAFF. The CDR3, as DNA: TGCAGTGCTAGAAGGGGGAACACTGAAGCTTTCTTT.